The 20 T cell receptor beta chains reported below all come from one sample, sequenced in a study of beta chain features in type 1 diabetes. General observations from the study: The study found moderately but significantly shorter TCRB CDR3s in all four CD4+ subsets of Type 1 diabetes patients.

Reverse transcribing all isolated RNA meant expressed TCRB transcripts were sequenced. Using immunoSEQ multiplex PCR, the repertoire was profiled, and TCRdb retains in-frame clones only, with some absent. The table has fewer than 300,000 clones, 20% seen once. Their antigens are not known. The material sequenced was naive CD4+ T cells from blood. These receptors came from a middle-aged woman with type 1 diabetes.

DNA for the CDR3: TGTGCCAGCGGGCAGGGGGGTGAGCAGTTCTTC. Translation gives CASGQGGEQFF. This sequence joins TRBV7-3 and TRBJ2-1; perhaps TRBD1 as D (7 bases). The CDR3 runs to 11 residues. The V end lost 8 bases, the J end lost 9 bases, and 11 bases lay between the germline ends. Germline V CDR1 and CDR2: SGHTA, FQGTGA.

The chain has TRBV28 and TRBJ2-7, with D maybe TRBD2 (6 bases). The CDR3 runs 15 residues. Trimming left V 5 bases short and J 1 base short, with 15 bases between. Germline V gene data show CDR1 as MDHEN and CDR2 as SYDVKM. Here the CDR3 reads CASSGGTAESYEQYF. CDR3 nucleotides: TGTGCCAGCAGTGGGGGGACCGCTGAATCCTACGAGCAGTACTTC.

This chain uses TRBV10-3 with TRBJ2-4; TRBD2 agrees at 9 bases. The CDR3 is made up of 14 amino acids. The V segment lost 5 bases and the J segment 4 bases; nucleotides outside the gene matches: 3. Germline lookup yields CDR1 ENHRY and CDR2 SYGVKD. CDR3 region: CAISPAGGKNIQYF. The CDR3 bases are TGTGCCATCAGTCCAGCGGGAGGAAAAAACATTCAGTACTTC.

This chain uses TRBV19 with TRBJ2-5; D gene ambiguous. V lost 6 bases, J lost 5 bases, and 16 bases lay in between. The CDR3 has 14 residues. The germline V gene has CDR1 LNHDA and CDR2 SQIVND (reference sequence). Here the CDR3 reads CASSPTVTRETQYF. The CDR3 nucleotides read TGTGCCAGTAGCCCGACTGTCACAAGGGAGACCCAGTACTTC.

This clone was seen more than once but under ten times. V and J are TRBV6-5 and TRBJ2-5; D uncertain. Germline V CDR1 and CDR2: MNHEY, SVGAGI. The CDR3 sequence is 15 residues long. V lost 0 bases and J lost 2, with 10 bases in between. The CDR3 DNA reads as TGTGCCAGCAGTTACTCGTACATCCAACAAGAGACCCAGTACTTC. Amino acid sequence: CASSYSYIQQETQYF.

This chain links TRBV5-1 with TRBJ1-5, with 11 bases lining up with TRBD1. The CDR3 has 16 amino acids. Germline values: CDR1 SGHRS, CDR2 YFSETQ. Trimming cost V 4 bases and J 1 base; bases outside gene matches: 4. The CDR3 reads CASSAGTGGSNQPQHF. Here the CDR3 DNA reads TGCGCCAGCAGCGCCGGGACAGGGGGGAGCAATCAGCCCCAGCATTTT.

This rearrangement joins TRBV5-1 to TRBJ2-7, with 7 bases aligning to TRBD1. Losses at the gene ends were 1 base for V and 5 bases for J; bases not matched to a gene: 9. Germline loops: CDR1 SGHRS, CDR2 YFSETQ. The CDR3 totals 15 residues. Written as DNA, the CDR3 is TGCGCCAGCAGCTTGAACCCAGGACAGGAAGACGAGCAGTACTTC. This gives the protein CASSLNPGQEDEQYF.

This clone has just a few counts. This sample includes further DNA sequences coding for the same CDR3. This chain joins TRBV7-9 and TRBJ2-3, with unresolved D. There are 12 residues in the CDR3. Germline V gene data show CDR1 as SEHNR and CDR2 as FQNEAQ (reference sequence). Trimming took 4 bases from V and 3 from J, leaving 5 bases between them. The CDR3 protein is CASSSSTDTQYF. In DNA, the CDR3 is TGTGCCAGCAGCTCCAGTACAGATACGCAGTATTTT.

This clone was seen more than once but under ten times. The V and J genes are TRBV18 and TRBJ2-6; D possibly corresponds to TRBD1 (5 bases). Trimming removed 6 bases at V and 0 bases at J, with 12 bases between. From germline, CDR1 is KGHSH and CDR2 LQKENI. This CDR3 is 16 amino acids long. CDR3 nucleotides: TGTGCCAGCTCCCCGATGACAGCCTCTGGGGCCAACGTCCTGACTTTC. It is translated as CASSPMTASGANVLTF.

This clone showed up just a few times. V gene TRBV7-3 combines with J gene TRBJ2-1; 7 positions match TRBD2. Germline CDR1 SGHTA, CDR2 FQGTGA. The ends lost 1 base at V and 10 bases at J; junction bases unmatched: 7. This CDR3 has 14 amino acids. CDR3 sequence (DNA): TGTGCCAGCAGCTTAATACCCAGCGGGAAAGAGCAGTTCTTC. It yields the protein CASSLIPSGKEQFF.

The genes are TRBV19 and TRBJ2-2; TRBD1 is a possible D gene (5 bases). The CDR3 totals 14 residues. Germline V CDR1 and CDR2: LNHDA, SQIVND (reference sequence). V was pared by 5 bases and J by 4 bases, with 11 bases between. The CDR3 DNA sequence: TGTGCCAGTAGTTCTGACAGATTCACCGGGGAGCTGTTTTTT. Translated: CASSSDRFTGELFF.

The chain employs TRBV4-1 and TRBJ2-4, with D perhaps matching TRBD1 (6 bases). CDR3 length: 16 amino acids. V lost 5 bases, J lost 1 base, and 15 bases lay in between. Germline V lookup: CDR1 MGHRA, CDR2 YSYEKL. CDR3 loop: CASSSQGPVAKNIQYF. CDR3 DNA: TGCGCCAGCAGCTCCCAGGGGCCTGTCGCCAAAAACATTCAGTACTTC.

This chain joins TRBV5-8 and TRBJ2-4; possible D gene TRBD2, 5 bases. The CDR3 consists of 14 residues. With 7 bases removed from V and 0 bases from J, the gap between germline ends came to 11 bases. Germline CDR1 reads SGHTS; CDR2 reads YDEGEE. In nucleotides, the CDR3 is TGTGCCAGCTGGGATAGCGTAGCCAAAAACATTCAGTACTTC. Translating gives CASWDSVAKNIQYF.

The CDR3 DNA reads TGTGTCACTTCCTCCGGAGTTTACGAGCAGTACTTC. Translation: CVTSSGVYEQYF. The chain uses TRBV27 and TRBJ2-7; no reliable D call. CDR1 and CDR2 from the germline V gene are MNHEY and SMNVEV (reference sequence). CDR3 length: 12 amino acids.

CDR3 bases: TGCGCCAGCAGCCACAACGACAGGGCATTGCAGTTCTTC. Its translation is CASSHNDRALQFF. This sequence joins TRBV4-1 and TRBJ2-1; 7 bases line up with TRBD1. Germline CDR1 and CDR2: MGHRA and YSYEKL. The CDR3 has 13 amino acids. The junction had 8 bases not matched to a gene; V was cut back by 3 bases and J by 12 bases.

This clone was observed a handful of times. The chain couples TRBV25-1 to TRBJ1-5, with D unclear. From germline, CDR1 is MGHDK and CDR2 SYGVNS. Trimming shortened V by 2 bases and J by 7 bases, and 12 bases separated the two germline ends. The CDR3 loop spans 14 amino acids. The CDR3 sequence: CASSETGLWQPQHF. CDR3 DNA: TGTGCCAGCAGTGAAACGGGGTTGTGGCAGCCCCAGCATTTT.

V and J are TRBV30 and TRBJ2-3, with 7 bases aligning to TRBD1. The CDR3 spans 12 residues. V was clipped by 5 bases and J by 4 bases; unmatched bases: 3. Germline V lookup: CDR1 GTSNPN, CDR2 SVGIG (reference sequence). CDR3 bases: TGTGCCTGGGGTACAGGGGCAGATACGCAGTATTTT. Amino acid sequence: CAWGTGADTQYF.

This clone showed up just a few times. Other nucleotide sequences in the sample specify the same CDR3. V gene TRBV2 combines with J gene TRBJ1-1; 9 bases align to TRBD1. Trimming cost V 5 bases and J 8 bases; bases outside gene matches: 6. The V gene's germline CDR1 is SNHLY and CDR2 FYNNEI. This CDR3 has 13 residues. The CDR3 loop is CASSQDRGREAFF. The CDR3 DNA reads TGTGCCAGCAGTCAGGACAGGGGTCGCGAAGCTTTCTTT.

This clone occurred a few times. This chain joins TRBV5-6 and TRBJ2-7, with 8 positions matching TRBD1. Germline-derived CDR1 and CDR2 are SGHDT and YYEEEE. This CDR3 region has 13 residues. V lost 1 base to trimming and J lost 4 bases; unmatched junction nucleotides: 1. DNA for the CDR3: TGTGCCAGCAGCTTGAACAGGGGGTACGAGCAGTACTTC. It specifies CASSLNRGYEQYF. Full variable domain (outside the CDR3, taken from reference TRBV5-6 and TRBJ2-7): DAGVTQSPTHLIKTRGQQVTLRCSPKSGHDTVSWYQQALGQGPQFIFQYYEEEERQRGNFPDRFSGHQFPNYSSELNVNALLLGDSALYLCASSLNRGYEQYFGPGTRLTVT.

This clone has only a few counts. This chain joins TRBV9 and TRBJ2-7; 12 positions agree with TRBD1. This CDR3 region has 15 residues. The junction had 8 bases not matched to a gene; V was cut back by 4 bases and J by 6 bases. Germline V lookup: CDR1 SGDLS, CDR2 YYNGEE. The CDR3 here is CASSKTGTGGSEQYF. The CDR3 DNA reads TGTGCCAGCAGCAAGACCGGGACAGGGGGCTCCGAGCAGTACTTC.